Included here is one T cell receptor beta chain sequence, with context. Per the original methods: Estimates of nucleated cell counts were drawn from the amplification of reference gene primers. TCRdb's copy holds only in-frame clones and misses some; the assay was immunoSEQ multiplex PCR. V, J and clone size derive from that table, while D and trimming were established from the DNA sequence. The repertoire holds over 200,000 clones, with about 85% as singletons. The sample is drawn from a study of blood T cell repertoires in COVID-19. Study-level background: The United States, Italy and Spain provided the acute and convalescent COVID-19 samples. T cells, B-cell-depleted T cells, or PBMCs provided the cDNA or gDNA that served as material.

V gave up 1 base and J gave up 4 bases, with 13 bases separating them. Germline V gene lookup returns CDR1 LNHDA and CDR2 SQIVND (reference sequence). This CDR3 is 15 amino acids long. The chain carries TRBV19 and TRBJ1-1, with D possibly being TRBD1 (6 bases). This TCR derives from a woman younger than 30 who had recovered from COVID-19. The sample consisted of peripheral blood. In DNA, the CDR3 is TGTGCCAGTAGTATAGTAACAGGGATAGGCACTGAAGCTTTCTTT. Translated: CASSIVTGIGTEAFF. Using reference TRBV19 and TRBJ1-1 for the parts outside the CDR3, the full variable domain is DGGITQSPKYLFRKEGQNVTLSCEQNLNHDAMYWYRQDPGQGLRLIYYSQIVNDFQKGDIAEGYSVSREKKESFPLTVTSAQKNPTAFYLCASSIVTGIGTEAFFGQGTRLTVV.